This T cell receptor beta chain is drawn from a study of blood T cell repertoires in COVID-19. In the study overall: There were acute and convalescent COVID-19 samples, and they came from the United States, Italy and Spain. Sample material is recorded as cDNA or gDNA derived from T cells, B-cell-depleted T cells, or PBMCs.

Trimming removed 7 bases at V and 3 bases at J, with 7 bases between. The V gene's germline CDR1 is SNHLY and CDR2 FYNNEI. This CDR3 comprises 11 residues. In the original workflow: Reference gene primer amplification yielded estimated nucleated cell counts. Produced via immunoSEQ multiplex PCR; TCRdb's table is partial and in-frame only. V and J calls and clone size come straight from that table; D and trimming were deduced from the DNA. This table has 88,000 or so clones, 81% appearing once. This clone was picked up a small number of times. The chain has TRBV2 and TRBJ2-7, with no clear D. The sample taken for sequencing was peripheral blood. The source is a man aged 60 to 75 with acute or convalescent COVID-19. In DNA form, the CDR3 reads TGTGCCAGCAATCCGGGCTACGAGCAGTACTTC. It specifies CASNPGYEQYF.